Listed below are T cell receptor beta chains from one sample, sequenced in a study of blood T cell repertoires in COVID-19. TCRdb's copy holds only in-frame clones and misses some; the assay was immunoSEQ multiplex PCR. The data contain 180,000 or so clones, roughly 80% of them singletons. Sequenced sample: PBMCs or T cells enriched from blood (not recorded which). The receptors come from a man aged 60 to 75 who had been exposed to COVID-19. Each CDR3 is given with its conserved first and last residue. Fields, in order: clone size, V gene, J gene, D gene, CDR3 protein, CDR3 DNA. A D gene is named only where the DNA matches it firmly. Expanded clones get a size class; other rows say once, few or many, or leave the size out.

>.|TRBV6-2/TRBV6-3|TRBJ2-7|TRBD1
CASSYSDSGQGYEQYF
TGTGCCAGCAGTTACTCGGATTCGGGACAGGGTTACGAGCAGTACTTC
>.|TRBV19|TRBJ1-2|.
CASSMSLGVGYTF
TGTGCCAGTAGCATGAGCCTGGGAGTGGGCTACACCTTC
>.|TRBV6-6|TRBJ1-6|TRBD1
CASIETGGINSPLHF
TGTGCCAGCATTGAGACAGGGGGCATTAATTCACCCCTCCACTTT
>.|TRBV19|TRBJ2-5|.
CASSIGREETQYF
TGTGCCAGTAGTATTGGTAGAGAAGAGACCCAGTACTTC
>.|TRBV6-2/TRBV6-3|TRBJ1-2|.
CASSYSTAGGYTF
TGTGCCAGCAGTTACTCGACAGCCGGAGGCTACACCTTC
>.|TRBV9|TRBJ2-3|TRBD2
CASSSTGTSAATDTQYF
TGTGCCAGCAGCTCCACCGGGACTAGTGCGGCCACAGATACGCAGTATTTT
>.|TRBV5-1|TRBJ2-5|.
CASSKYAGIQETQYF
TGCGCCAGCAGCAAATATGCAGGAATACAAGAGACCCAGTACTTC
>.|TRBV7-6|TRBJ2-5|TRBD2
CASSLRLAGAETQYF
TGTGCCAGCAGCTTACGGTTAGCGGGAGCAGAGACCCAGTACTTC
>.|TRBV11-2|TRBJ1-1|TRBD1
CASRAGTVEAFF
TGTGCCAGCAGGGCCGGGACAGTTGAAGCTTTCTTT
>.|TRBV19|TRBJ1-5|TRBD1
CASSTSDQGAGQPQHF
TGTGCCAGTAGTACTTCCGATCAGGGGGCAGGTCAGCCCCAGCATTTT
>.|TRBV7-3|TRBJ2-1|.
CASSSLPQGSLAGQRSNEQFF
TGTGCCAGCAGCTCCCTCCCACAGGGGAGCCTAGCGGGCCAGAGGTCTAATGAGCAGTTCTTC
>once|TRBV30|TRBJ2-7|TRBD1
CAWNGQGYEQYF
TGTGCCTGGAATGGACAGGGCTACGAGCAGTACTTC
>.|TRBV10-3|TRBJ1-1|.
CAISETGGGIEAFF
TGTGCCATCAGTGAGACGGGAGGAGGGATTGAAGCTTTCTTT
>.|TRBV6-2/TRBV6-3|TRBJ1-2|.
CASSTRNSNGYTF
TGTGCCAGCAGTACCCGTAATTCTAATGGCTACACCTTC
>.|TRBV5-1|TRBJ2-7|TRBD1
CASSFGDRVSYEQYF
TGCGCCAGCAGCTTCGGAGACAGGGTCTCCTACGAGCAGTACTTC
>.|TRBV19|TRBJ2-5|TRBD1
CASSIGQGQETQYF
TGTGCCAGTAGTATAGGACAGGGTCAAGAGACCCAGTACTTC
>.|TRBV5-4|TRBJ2-7|TRBD1
CASSQDRGSAEQYF
TGTGCCAGCAGCCAAGACAGGGGGTCCGCCGAGCAGTACTTC
>few|TRBV11-2|TRBJ2-2|TRBD1
CASSPRQGVTGELFF
TGTGCCAGCAGCCCTCGACAGGGGGTCACCGGGGAGCTGTTTTTT
>.|TRBV7-3|TRBJ2-7|.
CASSPRRDYEQYF
TGTGCCAGCAGCCCGAGGCGGGACTACGAGCAGTACTTC
>.|TRBV5-1|TRBJ1-2|.
CASSLEGADYGYTF
TGCGCCAGCAGCTTGGAAGGGGCGGACTATGGCTACACCTTC
>few|TRBV5-6|TRBJ2-3|TRBD2
CASSATSGSPADTQYF
TGTGCCAGCAGCGCAACTAGCGGGAGTCCAGCAGATACGCAGTATTTT
>.|TRBV6-5|TRBJ2-7|TRBD1
CASSTRQGRYEQYF
TGTGCCAGCAGTACACGACAGGGCCGATACGAGCAGTACTTC
>.|TRBV19|TRBJ2-2|TRBD2
CASSGGTSGSANTGELFF
TGTGCCAGTAGTGGTGGGACTAGCGGGAGTGCGAACACCGGGGAGCTGTTTTTT
>.|TRBV27|TRBJ1-1|TRBD1
CASSSRGRAFF
TGTGCCAGCAGTTCTAGGGGGCGAGCTTTCTTT
>.|TRBV7-2|TRBJ1-4|.
CASSLVSRRNEKLFF
TGTGCCAGCAGCTTAGTAAGTCGGAGGAATGAAAAACTGTTTTTT
>few|TRBV18|TRBJ2-7|TRBD2
CASSPGAGISSYEQYF
TGTGCCAGCTCACCGGGAGCGGGAATAAGCTCCTACGAGCAGTACTTC